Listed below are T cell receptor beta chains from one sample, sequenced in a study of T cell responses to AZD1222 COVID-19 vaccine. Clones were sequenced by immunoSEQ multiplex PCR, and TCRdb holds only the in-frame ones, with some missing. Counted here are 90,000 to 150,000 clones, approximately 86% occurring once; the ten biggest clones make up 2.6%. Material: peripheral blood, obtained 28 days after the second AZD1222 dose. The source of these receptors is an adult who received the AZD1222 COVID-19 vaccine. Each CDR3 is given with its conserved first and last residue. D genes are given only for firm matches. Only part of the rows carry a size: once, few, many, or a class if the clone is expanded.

DNA: TGTGCCAGCTCACCAGTCTCTGGACAAGATAATTCGAACACTGAAGCTTTCTTT
CDR3: CASSPVSGQDNSNTEAFF
length: 18
V: TRBV18
D: -
J: TRBJ1-1
size: -

DNA: TGTGCCAGCAGCAGACAAGCTGCTAGCGTGGGCACCGGGGAGCTGTTTTTT
CDR3: CASSRQAASVGTGELFF
length: 17
V: TRBV6-4
D: -
J: TRBJ2-2
size: -

DNA: TGTGCAAGTCGCTTAAGGTCTGTCAGGGAAACAGATACGCAGTATTTT
CDR3: CASRLRSVRETDTQYF
length: 16
V: TRBV12-2
D: -
J: TRBJ2-3
size: -

DNA: TGTGCCAGCACACCCGCCGTGGGGAGGTCCTACAATGAGCAGTTCTTC
CDR3: CASTPAVGRSYNEQFF
length: 16
V: TRBV7-2
D: -
J: TRBJ2-1
size: -

DNA: TGTGCCAGTAGTATGGGGCCCCGGACCTACGAGCAGTACTTC
CDR3: CASSMGPRTYEQYF
length: 14
V: TRBV19
D: -
J: TRBJ2-7
size: -

DNA: TGCAGCGTTGAGGGGAGCGGCACCATATATTTT
CDR3: CSVEGSGTIYF
length: 11
V: TRBV29-1
D: -
J: TRBJ1-3
size: -

DNA: TGTGCTAGCAGCTTAGAAGGGAGTGGATACAATGAGCAGTTCTTC
CDR3: CASSLEGSGYNEQFF
length: 15
V: TRBV7-7
D: -
J: TRBJ2-1
size: once

DNA: TGTGCCAGCAGCTCAGGGGGAACAGGGAGAGAAGCTTTCTTT
CDR3: CASSSGGTGREAFF
length: 14
V: TRBV7-3
D: TRBD1
J: TRBJ1-1
size: -

DNA: TGTGCCAGCAGCAAACGAGGACAGGGGGATCAGCCCCAGCATTTT
CDR3: CASSKRGQGDQPQHF
length: 15
V: TRBV6-2/TRBV6-3
D: TRBD1
J: TRBJ1-5
size: -

DNA: TGTGCCTGGATCCGGGATCTATACACTGAAGCTTTCTTT
CDR3: CAWIRDLYTEAFF
length: 13
V: TRBV30
D: -
J: TRBJ1-1
size: -

DNA: TGTGCCACCAGTTTTAACACAGATACGCAGTATTTT
CDR3: CATSFNTDTQYF
length: 12
V: TRBV24-1
D: -
J: TRBJ2-3
size: -

DNA: TGTGCCAGCAGCTTAGGCGGGGGGAATAGTGAAAAACTGTTTTTT
CDR3: CASSLGGGNSEKLFF
length: 15
V: TRBV7-2
D: -
J: TRBJ1-4
size: few

DNA: TGTGCCAGCAGCCCCGGGGCACCTAATAACTATGGCTACACCTTC
CDR3: CASSPGAPNNYGYTF
length: 15
V: TRBV7-2
D: -
J: TRBJ1-2
size: -

DNA: TGTGCCAGCTCACAATTTCAGACAGGGGCCGAGAATGAAAAACTGTTTTTT
CDR3: CASSQFQTGAENEKLFF
length: 17
V: TRBV18
D: TRBD1
J: TRBJ1-4
size: -

DNA: TGCAGCGCTCTACATTTGAACACTGAAGCTTTCTTT
CDR3: CSALHLNTEAFF
length: 12
V: TRBV29-1
D: -
J: TRBJ1-1
size: few

DNA: TGTGCCTGGAGTCTAAGAGACACTGAAGCTTTCTTT
CDR3: CAWSLRDTEAFF
length: 12
V: TRBV30
D: -
J: TRBJ1-1
size: -

DNA: TGTGCCAGCTCGCCCAGGGTTAACTCACCCCTCCACTTT
CDR3: CASSPRVNSPLHF
length: 13
V: TRBV7-2
D: -
J: TRBJ1-6
size: -

DNA: TGCGCCAGCAGCATAGGGACGAACAATGAGCAGTTCTTC
CDR3: CASSIGTNNEQFF
length: 13
V: TRBV5-1
D: -
J: TRBJ2-1
size: -

DNA: TGTGCCACCAAACCCCAGGGGAACACTGAAGCTTTCTTT
CDR3: CATKPQGNTEAFF
length: 13
V: TRBV6-5
D: -
J: TRBJ1-1
size: -

DNA: TGTGCCAGCAGCGTGGGGGACAGCCGGAGAAGCAATCAGCCCCAGCATTTT
CDR3: CASSVGDSRRSNQPQHF
length: 17
V: TRBV5-4
D: TRBD1
J: TRBJ1-5
size: -

DNA: TGTGCCAGCAGTTGGCGGACAGCGACAAAGAACACTGAAGCTTTCTTT
CDR3: CASSWRTATKNTEAFF
length: 16
V: TRBV6-5
D: -
J: TRBJ1-1
size: once

DNA: TGTGCCAGCAGTCTGGCGTATTCACCCCTCCACTTT
CDR3: CASSLAYSPLHF
length: 12
V: TRBV12-3/TRBV12-4
D: -
J: TRBJ1-6
size: -

DNA: TGTGCCAGCAGTGGCGGACAGGGTAGGCGCAATCAGCCCCAGCATTTT
CDR3: CASSGGQGRRNQPQHF
length: 16
V: TRBV6-1
D: TRBD1
J: TRBJ1-5
size: -

DNA: TGCGCCAGCAGCTCCGGGACAGCCACAGATACGCAGTATTTT
CDR3: CASSSGTATDTQYF
length: 14
V: TRBV5-1
D: TRBD1
J: TRBJ2-3
size: -

DNA: TGTGCCAGCTCTCGGGGGGGGCTGAACACTGAAGCTTTCTTT
CDR3: CASSRGGLNTEAFF
length: 14
V: TRBV18
D: -
J: TRBJ1-1
size: -

DNA: TGTGCCAGCAGCCCCAGACTACGGCGGGGCCCCCAAGGGGAGACCCAGTACTTC
CDR3: CASSPRLRRGPQGETQYF
length: 18
V: TRBV14
D: -
J: TRBJ2-5
size: -

DNA: TGTGCCACCAGTGATTTGGGCCGGCGGGGGGTGAACACCGGGGAGCTGTTTTTT
CDR3: CATSDLGRRGVNTGELFF
length: 18
V: TRBV24-1
D: TRBD2
J: TRBJ2-2
size: -

DNA: TGTGCCAGCAGCCCTGGACGGATTAGATCCTACAATGAGCAGTTCTTC
CDR3: CASSPGRIRSYNEQFF
length: 16
V: TRBV6-2/TRBV6-3
D: -
J: TRBJ2-1
size: -

DNA: TGTGCCAGCAGCTTAACCGGGGGGGCCTACGAGCAGTACTTC
CDR3: CASSLTGGAYEQYF
length: 14
V: TRBV7-2
D: TRBD2
J: TRBJ2-7
size: few

DNA: TGCAGCGTTGCGACCAGCCAAGAGACCCAGTACTTC
CDR3: CSVATSQETQYF
length: 12
V: TRBV29-1
D: -
J: TRBJ2-5
size: -

DNA: TGTGCCAGCTCACCAGAGAGGTCTGACACTGAAGCTTTCTTT
CDR3: CASSPERSDTEAFF
length: 14
V: TRBV18
D: -
J: TRBJ1-1
size: -

DNA: TGTGCCAGCAGACTCCAGACAGATAATTCACCCCTCCACTTT
CDR3: CASRLQTDNSPLHF
length: 14
V: TRBV6-5
D: -
J: TRBJ1-6
size: -

DNA: TGTGCCAGCAGCTTAGTGAGGACAGGGCAAGAGACCCAGTACTTC
CDR3: CASSLVRTGQETQYF
length: 15
V: TRBV11-2
D: TRBD1
J: TRBJ2-5
size: -

DNA: TGTGCCAGCAGCGAAGGAGGTGAAAAACTGTTTTTT
CDR3: CASSEGGEKLFF
length: 12
V: TRBV9
D: -
J: TRBJ1-4
size: -

DNA: TGTGCCAGCAGTTCGAGCGGGACAGGGGGCATCGAGCAGTACTTC
CDR3: CASSSSGTGGIEQYF
length: 15
V: TRBV7-2
D: TRBD1
J: TRBJ2-7
size: -

DNA: TGTGCCAGCAGCTTAAGATCCTACGAGCAGTACTTC
CDR3: CASSLRSYEQYF
length: 12
V: TRBV13
D: -
J: TRBJ2-7
size: -

DNA: TGTGCCAGCAGTGAAGGCCGGGACAGGGGAGGGAAAGATACGCAGTATTTT
CDR3: CASSEGRDRGGKDTQYF
length: 17
V: TRBV6-1
D: TRBD1
J: TRBJ2-3
size: -

DNA: TGTGCCAGCAGTTCAGACAGGGGGCGGAACACTGAAGCTTTCTTT
CDR3: CASSSDRGRNTEAFF
length: 15
V: TRBV6-5
D: TRBD1
J: TRBJ1-1
size: -

DNA: TGTGCCAGCAGCCAAGAACGCCGAAACTACCAAGCTTTCTTT
CDR3: CASSQERRNYQAFF
length: 14
V: TRBV4-2
D: -
J: TRBJ1-1
size: -

DNA: TGTGCCAGTAGTCGACAGGGAGACTATGGCTACACCTTC
CDR3: CASSRQGDYGYTF
length: 13
V: TRBV19
D: TRBD1
J: TRBJ1-2
size: once